Detailed here is one T cell receptor beta chain. The antigen is undetermined. TCRdb ran MiXCR on the 5' RACE reads and lists one entry per CDR3 protein. Here the sample spans 150,000 to 200,000 distinct CDR3 sequences, approximately 12% being singletons. The sample belongs to a study of T-cell memory formation after mild COVID-19. Study results and caveats: Cross-reactive memory appears to have joined, as suggested by some responding clones showing up in pre-infection memory.

Germline V gene data show CDR1 as SGHRS and CDR2 as YFSETQ. The V gene end was trimmed by 1 base and the J gene end by 3 bases; junction bases not matched to a gene: 3. The CDR3 consists of 14 residues. Source material: PBMCs or a T cell subset sorted from them (not recorded which). The clonotype comes from a young man who had mild COVID-19 (a few samples of this study predate the infection). Cell type and time point are not known. This chain connects TRBV5-1 to TRBJ2-5; TRBD1 matches 7 bases. The CDR3 reads CASSLTGQEETQYF. The CDR3 DNA reads as TGCGCCAGCAGCTTGACAGGACAGGAAGAGACCCAGTACTTC.